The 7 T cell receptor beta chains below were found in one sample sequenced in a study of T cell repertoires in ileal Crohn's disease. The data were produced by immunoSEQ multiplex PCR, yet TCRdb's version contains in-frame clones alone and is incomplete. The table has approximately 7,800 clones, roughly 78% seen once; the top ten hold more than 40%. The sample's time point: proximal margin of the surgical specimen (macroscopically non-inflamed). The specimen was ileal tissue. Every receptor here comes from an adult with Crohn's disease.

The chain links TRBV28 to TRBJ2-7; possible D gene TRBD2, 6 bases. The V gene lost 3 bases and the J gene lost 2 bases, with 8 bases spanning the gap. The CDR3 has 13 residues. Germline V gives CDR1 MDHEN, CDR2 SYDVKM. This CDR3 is CASSLTSPYEQYF. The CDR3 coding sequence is TGTGCCAGCAGTTTGACTAGTCCCTACGAGCAGTACTTC.

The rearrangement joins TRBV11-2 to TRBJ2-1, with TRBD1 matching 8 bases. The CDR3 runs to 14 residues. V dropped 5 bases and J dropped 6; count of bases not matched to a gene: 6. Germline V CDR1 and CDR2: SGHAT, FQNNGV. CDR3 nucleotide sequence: TGTGCCAGCAGCCCTACTACAGGGGGCAATGAGCAGTTCTTC. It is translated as CASSPTTGGNEQFF.

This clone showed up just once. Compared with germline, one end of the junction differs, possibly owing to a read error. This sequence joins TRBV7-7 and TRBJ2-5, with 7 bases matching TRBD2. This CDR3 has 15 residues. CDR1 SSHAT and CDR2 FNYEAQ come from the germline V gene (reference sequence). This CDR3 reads CASSSGGSNQETQYF. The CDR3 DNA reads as TGTGCTAGCAGCTCGGGAGGTTCCAACCAAGAGACCCAGTACTTC.

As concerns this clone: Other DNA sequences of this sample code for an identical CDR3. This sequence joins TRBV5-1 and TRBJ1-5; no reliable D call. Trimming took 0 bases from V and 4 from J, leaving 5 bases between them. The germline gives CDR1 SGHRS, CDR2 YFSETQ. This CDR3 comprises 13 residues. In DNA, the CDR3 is TGCGCCAGCAGCTTGGGTGTAAATCAGCCCCAGCATTTT. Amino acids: CASSLGVNQPQHF. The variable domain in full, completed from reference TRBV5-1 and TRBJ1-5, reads KAGVTQTPRYLIKTRGQQVTLSCSPISGHRSVSWYQQTPGQGLQFLFEYFSETQRNKGNFPGRFSGRQFSNSRSEMNVSTLELGDSALYLCASSLGVNQPQHFGDGTRLSIL.

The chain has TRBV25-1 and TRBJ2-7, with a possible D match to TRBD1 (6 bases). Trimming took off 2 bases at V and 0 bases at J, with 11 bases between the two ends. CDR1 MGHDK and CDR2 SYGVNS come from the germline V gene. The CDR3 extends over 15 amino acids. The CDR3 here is CASSERGSSSYEQYF. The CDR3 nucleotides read TGTGCCAGCAGTGAAAGGGGGAGTAGCTCCTACGAGCAGTACTTC.

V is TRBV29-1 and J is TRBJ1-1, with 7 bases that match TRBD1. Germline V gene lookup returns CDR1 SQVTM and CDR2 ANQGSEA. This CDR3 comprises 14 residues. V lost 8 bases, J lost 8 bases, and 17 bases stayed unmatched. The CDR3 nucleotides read TGCAGCTGCCATCAGGGGGGGATAATGGCAGAAGCTTTCTTT. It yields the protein CSCHQGGIMAEAFF.

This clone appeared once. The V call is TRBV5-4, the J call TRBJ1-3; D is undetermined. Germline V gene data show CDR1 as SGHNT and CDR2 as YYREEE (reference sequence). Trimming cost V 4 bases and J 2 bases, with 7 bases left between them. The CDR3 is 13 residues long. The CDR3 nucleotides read TGTGCCAGCAGCCGGAGAACTGGAAACACCATATATTTT. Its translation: CASSRRTGNTIYF.